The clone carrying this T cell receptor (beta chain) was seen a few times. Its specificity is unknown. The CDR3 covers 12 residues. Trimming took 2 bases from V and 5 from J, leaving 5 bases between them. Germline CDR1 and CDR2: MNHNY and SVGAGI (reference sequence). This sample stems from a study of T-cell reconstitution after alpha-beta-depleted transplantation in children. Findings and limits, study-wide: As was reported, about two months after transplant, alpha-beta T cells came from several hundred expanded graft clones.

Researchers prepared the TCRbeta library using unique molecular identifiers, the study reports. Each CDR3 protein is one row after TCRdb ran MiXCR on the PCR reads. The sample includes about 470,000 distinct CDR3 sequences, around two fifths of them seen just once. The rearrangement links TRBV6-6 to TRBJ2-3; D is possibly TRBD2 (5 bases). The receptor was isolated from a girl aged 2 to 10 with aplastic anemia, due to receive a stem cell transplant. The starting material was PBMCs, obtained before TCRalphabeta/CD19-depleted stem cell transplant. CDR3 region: CASSYGRDTQYF. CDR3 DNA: TGTGCCAGCAGTTACGGGAGAGATACGCAGTATTTT.